This T cell receptor (beta chain) was profiled in a study of beta chain features in type 1 diabetes. About the research overall: Age, gender, cell numbers and subset yield matched between patients and controls.

In this sample, this clone turned up a few times. Antigen: not known. Sorting of CD4+ naive, central memory, regulatory and stem cell-like memory cells was performed via CD45RO/CCR7/CD25/CD127/CD95/CD27. Study-level results: Significant though moderate, a shortening of TCRB CDR3s appeared in all four CD4+ subsets of Type 1 diabetes patients.

The whole isolated RNA underwent reverse transcription, so sequencing captured expressed TCRB transcripts. TCRdb keeps only in-frame clones here, not all; method: immunoSEQ multiplex PCR. The table records 310,000 or so clones, 9.3% of them present only once. Germline CDR1 SEHNR, CDR2 FQNEAQ (reference sequence). Trimming cost V 5 bases and J 6 bases, with 13 bases left between them. This CDR3 has 13 amino acids. This chain connects TRBV7-9 to TRBJ1-2, with D unresolved. Material: central memory CD4+ T cells from blood. The receptor was derived from a man aged 30-40 years with type 1 diabetes. The DNA for the CDR3 is TGTGCCAGCAGCGGAGGAAGACTAGATGGCTACACCTTC. This translates into CASSGGRLDGYTF.